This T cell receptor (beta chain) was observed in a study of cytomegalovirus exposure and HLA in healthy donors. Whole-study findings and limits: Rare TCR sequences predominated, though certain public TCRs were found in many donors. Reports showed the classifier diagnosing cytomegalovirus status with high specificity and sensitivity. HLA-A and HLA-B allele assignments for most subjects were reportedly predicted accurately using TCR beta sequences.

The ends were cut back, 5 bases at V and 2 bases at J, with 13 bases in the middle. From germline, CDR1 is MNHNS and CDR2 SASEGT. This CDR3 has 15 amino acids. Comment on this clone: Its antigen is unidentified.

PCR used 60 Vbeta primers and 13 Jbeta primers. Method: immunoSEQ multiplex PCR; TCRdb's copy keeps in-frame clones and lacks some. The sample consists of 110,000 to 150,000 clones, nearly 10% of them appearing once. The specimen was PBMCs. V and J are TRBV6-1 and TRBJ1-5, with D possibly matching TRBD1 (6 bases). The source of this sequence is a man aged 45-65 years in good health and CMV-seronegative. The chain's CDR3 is CASSQGLSGNQPQHF. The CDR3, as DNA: TGTGCCAGCAGTCAGGGGTTGAGTGGCAATCAGCCCCAGCATTTT.